A selection of T cell receptor beta chains follows, all from one sample in a study of cytotoxic CD8 clonotypes in ibrutinib-treated CLL. The assay was immunoSEQ multiplex PCR, and TCRdb's table has in-frame clones only and misses some. The sample yields about 200,000 clones, nearly 80% seen once. The input for sequencing was PBMCs, taken after 12 months of ibrutinib treatment. The receptors stem from a human donor with chronic lymphocytic leukemia. Both conserved end residues are part of each CDR3. D genes are given only for firm matches. The size entry is marked missing in some rows and otherwise reads once, few, many or a size class.

>-|TRBJ2-7|-|TRBV2
CASSQPGHYEQYF
>-|TRBJ2-1|-|TRBV7-8
CASSLGREWTVYNEQFF
>-|TRBJ1-1|-|TRBV28
CASSLQGAGTEAFF
>-|TRBJ1-2|-|TRBV9
CASSPSSGRYFYGYTF
>-|TRBJ2-7|TRBD2|TRBV2
CAYGGGRPGLVKSEQYF
>-|TRBJ2-3|TRBD2|TRBV5-1
CASSLVSSGFPDTQYF
>few|TRBJ1-5|-|TRBV2
CASSDRVGGGQPQHF
>-|TRBJ2-5|-|TRBV5-6
CASSLGLGVQETQYF
>-|TRBJ2-7|TRBD2|TRBV5-5
CASSKTGKPGLARSYEQYF
>few|TRBJ1-2|-|TRBV2
CACEDVNYGYTF
>-|TRBJ2-3|-|TRBV2
CASSEWGSSSTDTQYF
>once|TRBJ2-3|-|TRBV6-6
CASGDFEDTQYF
>few|TRBJ2-7|TRBD2|TRBV27
CASILSRGGSYEQYF
>-|TRBJ1-1|TRBD1|TRBV30
CAWSAPGTGKTSGLNTEAFF
>-|TRBJ2-6|-|TRBV19
CASTVGPAGANVLTF
>-|TRBJ1-2|-|TRBV5-1
CASSYEGTTFYGYTF
>-|TRBJ1-5|-|TRBV25-1
CASSGQWLGYQPQHF
>-|TRBJ1-1|-|TRBV7-2
CASSFISWLGKRTEAFF
>-|TRBJ2-7|TRBD1|TRBV5-1
CASRRPAGQGEQYF
>-|TRBJ2-7|-|TRBV4-2
CASSQVVQGNYEQYF
>-|TRBJ1-6|-|TRBV19
CASSAPLGSRSSYNSPLHF
>once|TRBJ2-7|-|TRBV11-2
CASSPTGGRGNEQYF
>-|TRBJ2-1|TRBD1|TRBV19
CASSLTGDFNEQFF
>-|TRBJ1-2|-|TRBV29-1
CSVVRVYGYTF
>-|TRBJ2-2|-|TRBV28
CASSLGAGTPGTGELFF
>few|TRBJ1-2|-|TRBV30
CASDSYGYTF
>-|TRBJ2-7|-|TRBV28
CASSFRGWRAEQYF
>-|TRBJ1-2|-|TRBV6-5
CASADTNYGYTF
>few|TRBJ2-3|TRBD1|TRBV6-4
CASSDSTGGADTQYF
>once|TRBJ2-1|TRBD1|TRBV7-8
CASSARDRGKDEQFF
>-|TRBJ2-5|-|TRBV9
CASSVGSPQETQYF
>once|TRBJ2-5|TRBD2|TRBV18
CASRPGLAGDGETQYF
>-|TRBJ1-1|-|TRBV5-1
CASSFGQALQNTEAFF
>-|TRBJ1-2|-|TRBV28
CASSLERGGYTF
>-|TRBJ1-2|-|TRBV28
CASSLGRLSGYTF
>once|TRBJ2-2|TRBD1|TRBV7-9
CARETGGSGELFF
>-|TRBJ1-3|-|TRBV29-1
CSVDFGPSAGNTIYF
>-|TRBJ1-6|TRBD1|TRBV5-1
CASSETGGSYNSPLHF
>once|TRBJ1-1|-|TRBV18
CASSPPGNTEAFF
>-|TRBJ1-2|-|TRBV7-9
CASSLAIFSNGYTF